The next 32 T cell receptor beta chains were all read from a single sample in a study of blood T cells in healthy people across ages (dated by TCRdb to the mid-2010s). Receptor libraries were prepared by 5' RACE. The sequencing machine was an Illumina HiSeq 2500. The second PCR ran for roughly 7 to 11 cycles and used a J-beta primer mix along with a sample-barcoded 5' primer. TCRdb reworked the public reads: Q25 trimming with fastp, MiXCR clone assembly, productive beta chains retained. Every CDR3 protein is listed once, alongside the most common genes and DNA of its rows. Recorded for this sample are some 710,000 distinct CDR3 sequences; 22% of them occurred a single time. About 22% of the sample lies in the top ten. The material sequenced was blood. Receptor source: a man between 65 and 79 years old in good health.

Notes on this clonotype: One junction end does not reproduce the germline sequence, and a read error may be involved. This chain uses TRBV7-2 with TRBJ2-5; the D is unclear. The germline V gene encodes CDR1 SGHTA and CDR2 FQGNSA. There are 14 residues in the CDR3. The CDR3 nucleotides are TGTGTCAGCAGCTTAATCCCAATGGGTGAGACCCAGTACTTC. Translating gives CVSSLIPMGETQYF.

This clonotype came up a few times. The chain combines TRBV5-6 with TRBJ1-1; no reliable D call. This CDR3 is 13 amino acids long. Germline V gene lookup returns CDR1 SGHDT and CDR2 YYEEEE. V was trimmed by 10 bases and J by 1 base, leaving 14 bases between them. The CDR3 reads CASRLSPNTEAFF. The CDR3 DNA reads TGTGCCTCAAGGCTGAGTCCGAACACTGAAGCTTTCTTT.

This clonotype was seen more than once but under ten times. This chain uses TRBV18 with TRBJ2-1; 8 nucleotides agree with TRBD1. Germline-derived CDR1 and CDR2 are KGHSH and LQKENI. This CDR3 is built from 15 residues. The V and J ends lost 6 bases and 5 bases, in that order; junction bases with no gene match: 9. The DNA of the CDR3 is TGTGCCAGCTCTCTCAGGGGGCAGGGACACAATGAGCAGTTCTTC. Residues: CASSLRGQGHNEQFF.

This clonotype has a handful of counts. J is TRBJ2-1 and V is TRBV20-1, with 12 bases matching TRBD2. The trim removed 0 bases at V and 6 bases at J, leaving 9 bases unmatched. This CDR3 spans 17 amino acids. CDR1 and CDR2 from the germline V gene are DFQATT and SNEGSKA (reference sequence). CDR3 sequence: CSARDPLAGGPGNEQFF. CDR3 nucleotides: TGCAGTGCTAGAGATCCCCTAGCGGGAGGGCCGGGCAATGAGCAGTTCTTC.

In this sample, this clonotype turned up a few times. This CDR3 reads CAIIGQGHSGANVLTF. The CDR3 DNA reads as TGTGCCATCATAGGACAGGGGCACTCTGGGGCCAACGTCCTGACTTTC. V usage is TRBV7-6 and J usage is TRBJ2-6; 9 bases align to TRBD1. The junction had 7 bases not matched to a gene; V was cut back by 10 bases and J by 0 bases. The CDR3 is made up of 16 amino acids. Germline CDR1 is SGHVS and CDR2 is FNYEAQ.

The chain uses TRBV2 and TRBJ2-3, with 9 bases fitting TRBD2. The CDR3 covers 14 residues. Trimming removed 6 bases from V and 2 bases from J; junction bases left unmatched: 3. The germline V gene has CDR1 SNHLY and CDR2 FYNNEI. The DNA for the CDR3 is TGTGCCAGCAGCGTAGCGGGAGTCACAGATACGCAGTATTTT. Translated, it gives CASSVAGVTDTQYF.

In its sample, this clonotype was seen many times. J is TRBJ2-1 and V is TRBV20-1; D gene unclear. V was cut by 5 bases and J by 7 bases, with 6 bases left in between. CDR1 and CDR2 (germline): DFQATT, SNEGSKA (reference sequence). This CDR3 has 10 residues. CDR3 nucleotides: TGCAGTGCTCGGCTTAATGAGCAGTTCTTC. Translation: CSARLNEQFF.

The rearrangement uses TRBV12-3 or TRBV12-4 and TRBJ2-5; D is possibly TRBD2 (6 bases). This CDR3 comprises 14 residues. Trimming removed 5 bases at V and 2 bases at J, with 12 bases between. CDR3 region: CASSARLEQETQYF. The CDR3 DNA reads TGTGCCAGCAGTGCCCGACTAGAACAAGAGACCCAGTACTTC.

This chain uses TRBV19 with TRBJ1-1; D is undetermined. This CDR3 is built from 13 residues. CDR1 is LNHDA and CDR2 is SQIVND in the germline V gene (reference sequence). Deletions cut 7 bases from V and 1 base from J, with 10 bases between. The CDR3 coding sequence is TGTGCCAGTACTGGACTGCGGAACACTGAAGCTTTCTTT. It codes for CASTGLRNTEAFF.

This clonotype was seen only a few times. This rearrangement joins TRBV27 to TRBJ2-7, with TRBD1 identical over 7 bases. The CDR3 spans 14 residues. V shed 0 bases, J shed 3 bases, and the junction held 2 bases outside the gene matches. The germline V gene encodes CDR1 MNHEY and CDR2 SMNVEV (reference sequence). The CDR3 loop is CASSLSGTDYEQYF. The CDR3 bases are TGTGCCAGCAGTTTATCCGGGACAGACTACGAGCAGTACTTC.

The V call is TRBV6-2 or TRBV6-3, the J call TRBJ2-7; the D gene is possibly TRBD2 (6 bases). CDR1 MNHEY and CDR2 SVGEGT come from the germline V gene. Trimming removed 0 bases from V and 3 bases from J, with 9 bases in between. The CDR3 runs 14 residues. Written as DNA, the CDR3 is TGTGCCAGCAGTTACTCGGGGCGGGGCTACGAGCAGTACTTC. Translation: CASSYSGRGYEQYF.

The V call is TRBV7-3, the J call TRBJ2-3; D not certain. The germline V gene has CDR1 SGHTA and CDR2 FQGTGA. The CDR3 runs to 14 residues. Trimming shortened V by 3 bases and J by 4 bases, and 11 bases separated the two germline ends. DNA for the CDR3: TGTGCCAGCAGCTTTTCCCACGGTTCAGATACGCAGTATTTT. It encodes CASSFSHGSDTQYF.

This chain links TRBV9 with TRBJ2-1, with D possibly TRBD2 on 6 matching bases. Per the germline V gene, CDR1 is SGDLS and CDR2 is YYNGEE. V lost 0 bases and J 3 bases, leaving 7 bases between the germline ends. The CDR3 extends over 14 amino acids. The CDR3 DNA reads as TGTGCCAGCAGCGTAGGACTAGACTACAATGAGCAGTTCTTC. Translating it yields CASSVGLDYNEQFF.

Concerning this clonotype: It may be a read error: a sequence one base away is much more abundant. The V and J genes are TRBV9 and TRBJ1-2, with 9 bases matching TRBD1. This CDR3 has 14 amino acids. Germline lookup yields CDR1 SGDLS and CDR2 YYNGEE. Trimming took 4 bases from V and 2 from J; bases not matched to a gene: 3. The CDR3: CASSIQGANYGYTF. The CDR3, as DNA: TGTGCCAGCAGCATACAGGGGGCCAACTATGGCTACACCTTC.

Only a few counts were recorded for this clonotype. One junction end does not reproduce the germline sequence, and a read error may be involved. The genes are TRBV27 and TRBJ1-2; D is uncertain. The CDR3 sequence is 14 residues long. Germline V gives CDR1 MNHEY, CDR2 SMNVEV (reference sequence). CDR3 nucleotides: TGTGCCAGCAGTCCCAACGTCCTAGGCTATAGCTACACCTTC. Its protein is CASSPNVLGYSYTF.

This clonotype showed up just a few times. CDR3 bases: TGCAGTGCTAGGGTGACTTCGGGGAACTACAATGAGCAGTTCTTC. Translating it yields CSARVTSGNYNEQFF. This rearrangement joins TRBV20-1 to TRBJ2-1, with D possibly matching TRBD2 (5 bases). This CDR3 region has 15 residues. The germline CDR1 and CDR2 sequences are DFQATT and SNEGSKA (reference sequence). Trimming removed 3 bases from V and 3 bases from J, with 15 bases in between.

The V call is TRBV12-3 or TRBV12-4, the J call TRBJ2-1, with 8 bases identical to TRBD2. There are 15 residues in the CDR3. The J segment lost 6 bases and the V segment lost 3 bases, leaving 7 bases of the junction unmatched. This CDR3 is CASSLGSGNGNEQFF. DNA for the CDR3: TGTGCCAGCAGTTTGGGTAGCGGGAATGGCAATGAGCAGTTCTTC.

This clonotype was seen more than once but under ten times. CDR3 bases: TGTGCCAGCAGTCCCAGGGGGCTCCACGAGCAGTACGTC. As protein: CASSPRGLHEQYV. The chain employs TRBV6-6 and TRBJ2-7, with 8 bases lining up with TRBD1. CDR3 length: 13 residues. CDR1 MNHNY and CDR2 SVGAGI come from the germline V gene (reference sequence). V trimming: 5 bases; J trimming: 5 bases; junction bases outside the gene matches: 5.

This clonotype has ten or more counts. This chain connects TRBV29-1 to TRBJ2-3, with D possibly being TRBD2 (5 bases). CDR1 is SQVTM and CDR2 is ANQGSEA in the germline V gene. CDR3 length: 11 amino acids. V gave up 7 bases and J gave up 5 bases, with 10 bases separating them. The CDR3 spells CSERTGDTQYF. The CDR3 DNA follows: TGCAGCGAACGGACTGGAGATACGCAGTATTTT.

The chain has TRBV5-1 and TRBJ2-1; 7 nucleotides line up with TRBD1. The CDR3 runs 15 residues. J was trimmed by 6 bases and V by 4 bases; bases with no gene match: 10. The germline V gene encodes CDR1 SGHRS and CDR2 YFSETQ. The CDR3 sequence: CASSPTGNVFNEQFF. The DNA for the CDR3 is TGCGCCAGCAGCCCGACAGGGAATGTCTTCAATGAGCAGTTCTTC. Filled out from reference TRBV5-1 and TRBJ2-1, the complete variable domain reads KAGVTQTPRYLIKTRGQQVTLSCSPISGHRSVSWYQQTPGQGLQFLFEYFSETQRNKGNFPGRFSGRQFSNSRSEMNVSTLELGDSALYLCASSPTGNVFNEQFFGPGTRLTVL.

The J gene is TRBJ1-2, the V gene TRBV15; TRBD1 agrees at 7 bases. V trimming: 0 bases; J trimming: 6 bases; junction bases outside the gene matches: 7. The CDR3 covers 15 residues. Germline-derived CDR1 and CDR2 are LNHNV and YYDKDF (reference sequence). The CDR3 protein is CATSRDEGTVDGYTF. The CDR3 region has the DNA TGTGCCACCAGCAGAGATGAGGGGACAGTTGATGGCTACACCTTC.

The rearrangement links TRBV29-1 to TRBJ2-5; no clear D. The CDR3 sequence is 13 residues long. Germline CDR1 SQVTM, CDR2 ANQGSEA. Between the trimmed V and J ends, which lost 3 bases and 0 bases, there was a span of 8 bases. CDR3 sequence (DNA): TGCAGCGTTGAGACTGACTACCAAGAGACCCAGTACTTC. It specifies CSVETDYQETQYF.

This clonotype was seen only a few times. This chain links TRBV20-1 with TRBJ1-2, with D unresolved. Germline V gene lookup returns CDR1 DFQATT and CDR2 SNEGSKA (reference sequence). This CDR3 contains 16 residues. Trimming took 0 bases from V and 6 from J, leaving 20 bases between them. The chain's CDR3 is CSARDLIGPLYDGYTF. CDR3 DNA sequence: TGCAGTGCTAGAGATCTCATCGGACCCCTTTACGATGGCTACACCTTC.

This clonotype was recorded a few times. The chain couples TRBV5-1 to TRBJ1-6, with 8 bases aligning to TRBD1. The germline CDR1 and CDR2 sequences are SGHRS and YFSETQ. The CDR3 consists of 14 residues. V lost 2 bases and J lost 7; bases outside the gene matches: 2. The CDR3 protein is CASSFWTGNSPLHF. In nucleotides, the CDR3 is TGCGCCAGCAGCTTTTGGACAGGGAATTCACCCCTCCACTTT. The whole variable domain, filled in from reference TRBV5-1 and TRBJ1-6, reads KAGVTQTPRYLIKTRGQQVTLSCSPISGHRSVSWYQQTPGQGLQFLFEYFSETQRNKGNFPGRFSGRQFSNSRSEMNVSTLELGDSALYLCASSFWTGNSPLHFGNGTRLTVT.

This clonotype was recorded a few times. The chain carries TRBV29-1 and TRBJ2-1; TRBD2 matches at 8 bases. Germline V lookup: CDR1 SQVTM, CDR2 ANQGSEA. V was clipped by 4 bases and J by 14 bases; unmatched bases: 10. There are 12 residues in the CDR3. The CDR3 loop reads CSVGGTRGLKFF. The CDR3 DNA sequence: TGCAGCGTTGGCGGGACTAGAGGATTAAAGTTCTTC.

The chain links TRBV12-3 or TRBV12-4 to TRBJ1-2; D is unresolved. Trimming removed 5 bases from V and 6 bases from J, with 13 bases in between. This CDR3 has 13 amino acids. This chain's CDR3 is CASSPLSSHGYTF. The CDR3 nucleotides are TGTGCCAGCAGTCCCCTTTCGAGTCATGGCTACACCTTC.

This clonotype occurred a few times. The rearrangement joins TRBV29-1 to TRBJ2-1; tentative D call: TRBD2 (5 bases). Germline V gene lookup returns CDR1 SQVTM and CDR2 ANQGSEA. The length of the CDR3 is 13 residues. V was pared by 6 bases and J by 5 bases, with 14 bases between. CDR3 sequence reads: CSVHPGINNEQFF. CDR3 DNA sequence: TGCAGCGTCCACCCCGGGATAAACAATGAGCAGTTCTTC.

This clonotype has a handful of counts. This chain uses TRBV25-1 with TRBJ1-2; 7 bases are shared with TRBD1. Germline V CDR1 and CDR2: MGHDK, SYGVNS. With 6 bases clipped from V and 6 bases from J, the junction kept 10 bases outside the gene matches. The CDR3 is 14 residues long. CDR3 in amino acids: CASSAARGWDGYTF. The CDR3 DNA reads TGTGCCAGCAGCGCAGCCAGGGGGTGGGATGGCTACACCTTC.

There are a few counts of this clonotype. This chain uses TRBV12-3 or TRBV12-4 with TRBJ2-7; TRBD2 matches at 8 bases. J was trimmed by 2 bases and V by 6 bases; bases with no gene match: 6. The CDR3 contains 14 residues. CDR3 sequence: CASSQRGPAYEQYF. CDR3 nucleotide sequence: TGTGCCAGCAGCCAGCGGGGGCCCGCCTACGAGCAGTACTTC.

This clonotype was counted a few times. CDR3 sequence: CASSLIGKTYGYTF. The CDR3 coding sequence is TGCGCCAGCAGCCTAATAGGGAAGACTTATGGCTACACCTTC. The J gene is TRBJ1-2, the V gene TRBV4-3; D unresolved. The germline V and J ends were trimmed by 4 bases and 5 bases, with 14 bases remaining between them. The length of the CDR3 is 14 residues. Germline V CDR1 and CDR2: LGHNA, YSLEER.

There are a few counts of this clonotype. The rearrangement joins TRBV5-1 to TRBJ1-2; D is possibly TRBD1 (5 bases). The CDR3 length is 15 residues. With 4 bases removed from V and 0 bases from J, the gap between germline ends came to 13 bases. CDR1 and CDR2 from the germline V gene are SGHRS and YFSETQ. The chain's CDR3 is CASSIGQYSNYGYTF. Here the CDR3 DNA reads TGCGCCAGCAGCATCGGACAATATTCTAACTATGGCTACACCTTC.

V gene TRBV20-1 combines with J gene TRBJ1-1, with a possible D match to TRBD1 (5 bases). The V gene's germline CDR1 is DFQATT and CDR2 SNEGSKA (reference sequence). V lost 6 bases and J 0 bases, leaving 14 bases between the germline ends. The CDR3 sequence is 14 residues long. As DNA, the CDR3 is TGCAGTGCGTCTAGAGGGGACCTGAACACTGAAGCTTTCTTT. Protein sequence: CSASRGDLNTEAFF.